Listed below are T cell receptor beta chains from one sample, sequenced in a study of regulatory T cells in long-lasting Graves disease. TCRdb re-analysed the multiplex PCR reads in MiXCR, keeping a single row per CDR3 protein. The sample lists 520,000 or so distinct CDR3 sequences, around 13% occurring once. The sample was also reused in another study, on T cells in Graves' hyperthyroidism and ophthalmopathy.

This specimen was peripheral blood mononuclear cells (PBMCs), taken at new diagnosis, from a patient treated with antithyroid drugs. The receptors were gathered from a woman between 25 and 40 years old with Graves disease. CDR3s include the opening cysteine and the closing phenylalanine or tryptophan. A D gene is named only where the DNA matches it firmly. Not every row has a clone size; where given, it reads once, few, many or a size class.

v_call,j_call,clone_size,d_call,cdr3_aa,cdr3_nt
TRBV7-9,TRBJ1-1,few,TRBD1,CASSLEERGRNPEAFF,TGTGCCAGCAGCTTAGAAGAGAGGGGGCGAAACCCTGAAGCTTTCTTT
TRBV11-3,TRBJ1-2,many,NA,CASSPAGQLYGYTF,TGTGCCAGCAGCCCAGCAGGGCAGCTCTATGGCTACACCTTC
TRBV11-3,TRBJ2-7,NA,TRBD1,CASSLTGEDEQYF,TGTGCCAGCAGCTTGACAGGGGAGGACGAGCAGTACTTC
TRBV20-1,TRBJ1-4,many,NA,CSAREGAANEKLFF,TGCAGTGCTAGAGAGGGGGCAGCTAATGAAAAACTGTTTTTT
TRBV6-1,TRBJ2-3,many,TRBD2,CASSEKLAGVDTQYF,TGTGCCAGCAGTGAAAAGCTAGCGGGAGTAGATACGCAGTATTTT
TRBV4-1,TRBJ2-5,NA,NA,CASSQVRVSFPQYF,TGCGCCAGCAGCCAAGTCAGGGTCAGTTTTCCCCAGTACTTC
TRBV9,TRBJ2-5,many,NA,CASSVGKEETQYF,TGTGCCAGCAGCGTGGGAAAGGAAGAGACCCAGTACTTC
TRBV28,TRBJ2-7,many,TRBD1,CASSSPGQAPYEQYF,TGTGCCAGCAGTTCTCCGGGACAGGCCCCCTACGAGCAGTACTTC
TRBV7-2,TRBJ2-4,few,TRBD1,CASSLGTGRNIQYF,TGTGCCAGCAGCTTAGGGACAGGGCGAAACATTCAGTACTTC
TRBV28,TRBJ1-1,many,NA,CASSLGRETEAFF,TGTGCCAGCAGTTTGGGCAGGGAAACTGAAGCTTTCTTT
TRBV7-8,TRBJ2-2,once,TRBD1,CASRPGTGGDTGELFF,TGTGCCAGCAGACCCGGGACAGGGGGGGACACCGGGGAGCTGTTTTTT
TRBV5-1,TRBJ2-7,NA,TRBD1,CASSWDRVVSPSGSYEQYF,TGCGCCAGCAGCTGGGACAGGGTGGTAAGTCCCAGCGGCTCCTACGAGCAGTACTTC
TRBV4-3,TRBJ2-4,NA,TRBD2,CASSPFVAGLAKNIQYF,TGCGCCAGCAGCCCTTTCGTAGCGGGTCTAGCCAAAAACATTCAGTACTTC
TRBV28,TRBJ2-1,many,NA,CASRLRPGRVEQFF,TGTGCCAGCAGACTAAGACCGGGAAGGGTTGAGCAGTTCTTC
TRBV6-2/TRBV6-3,TRBJ2-7,many,NA,CASSRSGTYEQYF,TGTGCCAGCAGTCGTAGCGGTACCTACGAGCAGTACTTC
TRBV20-1,TRBJ2-1,many,NA,CSARSWDSYNEQFF,TGCAGTGCTAGATCGTGGGACTCCTACAATGAGCAGTTCTTC
TRBV24-1,TRBJ2-1,many,TRBD2,CATSIAGEGYNEQFF,TGTGCCACCAGTATAGCGGGAGAGGGCTACAATGAGCAGTTCTTC
TRBV7-9,TRBJ2-1,many,TRBD1,CASSGPGTGDYNEQFF,TGTGCCAGCAGCGGGCCCGGGACAGGGGATTACAATGAGCAGTTCTTC
TRBV6-1,TRBJ2-2,few,NA,CASRQAGPSSGELFF,TGTGCCAGCCGCCAGGCAGGGCCGTCATCCGGGGAGCTGTTTTTT
TRBV28,TRBJ2-1,few,NA,CASTSTGDNEQFF,TGTGCCAGCACCTCGACAGGAGACAATGAGCAGTTCTTC
TRBV24-1,TRBJ2-7,few,NA,CATSEGGLKQHEQYF,TGTGCCACCAGTGAGGGTGGTCTCAAACAGCACGAGCAGTACTTC
TRBV14,TRBJ2-1,many,TRBD2,CASSPYMTGGGWLNEQFF,TGTGCCAGCAGCCCGTACATGACGGGAGGGGGGTGGTTGAATGAGCAGTTCTTC
TRBV4-2,TRBJ2-3,NA,NA,CASSQATGTVLNGNTQYF,TGTGCCAGCAGCCAGGCCACCGGGACGGTCTTGAATGGGAATACGCAGTATTTT
TRBV6-2/TRBV6-3,TRBJ1-5,many,NA,CASSLDISNQPQHF,TGTGCCAGCAGTTTAGACATTAGCAATCAGCCCCAGCATTTT
TRBV10-3,TRBJ1-2,NA,NA,CAINGGNGYTF,TGTGCCATCAACGGTGGCAATGGCTACACCTTC
TRBV19,TRBJ2-1,many,TRBD2,CASSVIGLAGGKQFF,TGTGCCAGTAGCGTGATAGGACTAGCGGGAGGGAAGCAGTTCTTC
TRBV12-3/TRBV12-4,TRBJ2-1,many,TRBD2,CASSSFLAGGPIEQFF,TGTGCCAGCAGTTCGTTTCTAGCGGGAGGGCCCATTGAGCAGTTCTTC
TRBV29-1,TRBJ2-5,few,NA,CSVEGQVAKETQYF,TGCAGCGTTGAGGGTCAGGTCGCCAAAGAGACCCAGTACTTC